This T cell receptor (beta chain) was sequenced in a study of human T cells and chemical hapten exposure. Study-level information: Small pooled library volume differences mainly caused per-sample TCR yield variation.

Germline V gene lookup returns CDR1 MNHEY and CDR2 SVGAGI. The length of the CDR3 is 17 residues. Trimming took off 0 bases at V and 0 bases at J, with 12 bases between the two ends. Individual cDNA molecules each carried unique molecular identifiers attached by the library. TCRdb reprocessed the 5' RACE reads with MiXCR, giving one entry per CDR3 protein. This sample has approximately 140,000 distinct CDR3 sequences, with approximately 4% found just once. Extraction of total RNA was performed on unfractionated whole blood. The chain links TRBV6-5 to TRBJ1-3; no clear D. The TCR originated in a female donor in good health. CDR3 sequence: CASSYSGRAYSGNTIYF. The CDR3, as DNA: TGTGCCAGCAGTTACTCCGGACGGGCTTACTCTGGAAACACCATATATTTT.